These 5 T cell receptor beta chains came from one sample sequenced in a study of shared clonotypes between healthy human individuals (dated by TCRdb to the early 2020s). Libraries were constructed by the immunoSEQ multiplex PCR assay. Sourced from immuneACCESS, this table was stored by TCRdb with only in-frame sequences that have V and J called. A share of the clones is absent; for the studies checked, an unresolved V gene accounts for under half, and the remainder has no known explanation. The sample table holds millions of clones, of which around 90% were seen once. Of the sample, 0.13% to 0.15% falls within the top ten clones. Material for sequencing was naive CD4+ T cells sorted from blood. Per the publication, the cell subset or site label means: CD45RA+ positively selected. The receptors were gathered from a man aged 18 to 30 in good health.

The chain links TRBV5-1 to TRBJ2-4, with D hard to call. Looked up from germline, CDR1 is SGHRS and CDR2 is YFSETQ. The V end lost 3 bases, the J end lost 2 bases, and 12 bases lay between the germline ends. There are 15 residues in the CDR3. CDR3 nucleotide sequence: TGCGCCAGCAGCTGGAGTGAGGATACCAAAAACATTCAGTACTTC. It encodes CASSWSEDTKNIQYF. Full variable domain (remainder filled in from reference TRBV5-1 and TRBJ2-4): KAGVTQTPRYLIKTRGQQVTLSCSPISGHRSVSWYQQTPGQGLQFLFEYFSETQRNKGNFPGRFSGRQFSNSRSEMNVSTLELGDSALYLCASSWSEDTKNIQYFGAGTRLSVL.

V and J are TRBV5-1 and TRBJ1-4; TRBD1 aligns across 9 bases. Germline CDR1 SGHRS, CDR2 YFSETQ. Trimming took 5 bases from V and 9 from J; bases not matched to a gene: 8. The CDR3 has 14 residues. This CDR3 reads CASRGEGQGQKLFF. In nucleotides, the CDR3 is TGCGCCAGCAGGGGTGAGGGACAGGGTCAAAAACTGTTTTTT.

The V call is TRBV18, the J call TRBJ1-2; D is ambiguous. Germline assignment: CDR1 KGHSH and CDR2 LQKENI. CDR3 length equals 13 residues. V lost 2 bases and J lost 8, with 12 bases in between. DNA of the CDR3: TGTGCCAGCTCACCAAGAGCCGGTTCCGGCTACACCTTC. It codes for CASSPRAGSGYTF.

On this clone: Other nucleotide sequences from this sample produce the same CDR3. The chain carries TRBV30 and TRBJ2-3, with D perhaps matching TRBD2 (6 bases). CDR1 is GTSNPN and CDR2 is SVGIG in the germline V gene (reference sequence). The CDR3 loop spans 13 amino acids. Trimming stripped 4 bases from V and 0 bases from J, with 8 bases between. The CDR3 here is CAWNSGSTDTQYF. The CDR3 nucleotides are TGTGCCTGGAATAGCGGAAGCACAGATACGCAGTATTTT.

This chain joins TRBV9 and TRBJ1-4; D remains ambiguous. CDR1 is SGDLS, CDR2 YYNGEE, per germline. The ends were cut back, 0 bases at V and 4 bases at J, with 13 bases in the middle. The CDR3 is 16 amino acids. CDR3 sequence reads: CASSVGAPTGNEKLFF. CDR3 coding DNA: TGTGCCAGCAGCGTAGGAGCCCCTACGGGTAATGAAAAACTGTTTTTT. The variable domain in full, with the rest retrieved from reference TRBV9 and TRBJ1-4, is DSGVTQTPKHLITATGQRVTLRCSPRSGDLSVYWYQQSLDQGLQFLIQYYNGEERAKGNILERFSAQQFPDLHSELNLSSLELGDSALYFCASSVGAPTGNEKLFFGSGTQLSVL.